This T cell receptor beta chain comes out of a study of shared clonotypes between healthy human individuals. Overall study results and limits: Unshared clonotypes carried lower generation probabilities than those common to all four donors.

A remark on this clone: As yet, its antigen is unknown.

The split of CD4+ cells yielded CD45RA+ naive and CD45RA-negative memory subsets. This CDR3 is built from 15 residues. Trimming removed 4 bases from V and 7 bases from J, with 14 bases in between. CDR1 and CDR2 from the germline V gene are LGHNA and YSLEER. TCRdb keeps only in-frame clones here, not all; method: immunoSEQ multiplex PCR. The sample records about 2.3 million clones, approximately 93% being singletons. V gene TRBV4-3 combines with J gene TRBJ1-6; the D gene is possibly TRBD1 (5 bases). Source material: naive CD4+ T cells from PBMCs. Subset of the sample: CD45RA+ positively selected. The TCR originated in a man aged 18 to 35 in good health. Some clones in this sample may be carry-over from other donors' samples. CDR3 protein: CASSRGGTDNSPLHF. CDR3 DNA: TGCGCCAGCAGCCGAGGTGGGACGGACAATTCACCCCTCCACTTT.